Reported below is one TCR beta chain. Antigen specificity is unknown. Trimming removed 0 bases from V and 7 bases from J; junction bases left unmatched: 5. The CDR3 sequence is 14 residues long. Germline assignment: CDR1 SGDLS and CDR2 YYNGEE. Assay: immunoSEQ multiplex PCR; the TCRdb copy retains only in-frame clones and omits some. This sample yields over 110,000 clones, of which 90% are seen a single time; around 1.6% belongs to the top ten. These data originate in a study of T cell responses to AZD1222 COVID-19 vaccine. The study, taken as a whole, reports: It was only after the peak T cell response that any repertoires were sampled.

This chain uses TRBV9 with TRBJ1-1; TRBD1 agrees at 8 bases. This material consisted of peripheral blood, taken 28 days after the second AZD1222 dose. The sequence was obtained from an adult who received the AZD1222 COVID-19 vaccine. Written as DNA, the CDR3 is TGTGCCAGCAGCGTAGGTCCAGGGGGCCTTGAAGCTTTCTTT. The encoded protein is CASSVGPGGLEAFF.